The clone carrying this TCR beta chain has at least ten counts. The CDR3 totals 13 residues. Trimming removed 0 bases from V and 5 bases from J, with 9 bases in between. The germline V gene encodes CDR1 SGHRS and CDR2 YFSETQ. Library preparation (for TCRbeta) was performed with unique molecular identifiers. TCRdb re-called the PCR reads with MiXCR, one entry per CDR3 protein. The sample shows some 150,000 distinct CDR3 sequences, about 9% of them seen only once. The data belong to a study of T-cell reconstitution after alpha-beta-depleted transplantation in children. This receptor was identified in a female patient under 10 years old who had a stem cell transplant for congenital amegakaryocytic thrombocytopenia, so the T cells may come from the graft donor. This chain links TRBV5-1 with TRBJ2-7; D is ambiguous. Sequenced here: PBMCs, mostly from graft donor cells, sampled 180 days after TCRalphabeta/CD19-depleted stem cell transplant. This CDR3 reads CASSLGVANEQYF. For the CDR3, the DNA is TGCGCCAGCAGCTTGGGTGTTGCTAACGAGCAGTACTTC.